A selection of T cell receptor beta chains follows, all from one sample in a study of response to subunit inactivated influenza vaccine. Each CDR3 protein gets one entry after TCRdb re-called the RT-PCR reads with MiXCR. The data hold fewer than 800,000 distinct CDR3 sequences, with more than 15% observed a single time. This material consisted of PBMCs from blood, taken roughly 12 days after vaccination. These receptors were collected from a man aged 45-65 years who received an inactivated influenza vaccine. The CDR3 runs from the conserved cysteine through the conserved F or W. D genes are given only for firm matches. Clone size is stated in some rows and not others, as once, few, many or a class when expanded.

J gene	clone size	D gene	V gene	CDR3 protein	CDR3 DNA
TRBJ2-7	many	.	TRBV7-2	CASSLPGQGYEQYF	TGTGCCAGCAGCCTGCCGGGCCAAGGGTACGAGCAGTACTTC
TRBJ1-2	.	.	TRBV4-2	CASSQATGQGYGYTF	TGTGCCAGCAGCCAAGCCACCGGGCAGGGCTATGGCTACACCTTC
TRBJ2-1	few	.	TRBV4-3	CASSQDRGYEQFF	TGCGCCAGCAGCCAAGATAGAGGCTATGAGCAGTTCTTC
TRBJ2-7	few	TRBD2	TRBV6-2/TRBV6-3	CASSPDSGLARKSYEQYF	TGTGCCAGCAGTCCAGACTCGGGACTAGCGCGAAAGTCCTACGAGCAGTACTTC
TRBJ2-7	.	.	TRBV20-1	CSASARFGLFGQYF	TGCAGTGCTTCCGCCCGTTTTGGCCTTTTTGGGCAGTACTTC
TRBJ2-5	.	TRBD2	TRBV12-3/TRBV12-4	CASSRLAGFQETQYF	TGTGCCAGCAGTAGACTAGCGGGGTTCCAAGAGACCCAGTACTTC
TRBJ2-1	many	.	TRBV7-2	CASSRRELNEQFF	TGTGCCAGCAGCCGCAGAGAGCTGAATGAGCAGTTCTTC
TRBJ2-7	.	.	TRBV7-8	CASSLVGAEGHEQYF	TGTGCCAGCAGCTTAGTTGGGGCCGAGGGCCACGAGCAGTACTTC
TRBJ1-2	.	.	TRBV11-2	CASSLDRKNGYTF	TGTGCCAGCAGCTTAGATAGAAAGAATGGCTACACCTTC
TRBJ2-3	many	.	TRBV11-2	CASSFGTSTDTQYF	TGTGCCAGCAGCTTCGGGACTAGCACAGATACGCAGTATTTT
TRBJ2-3	few	.	TRBV4-3	CASSQEFTADNTDTQYF	TGCGCCAGCAGCCAAGAATTCACAGCCGACAACACAGATACGCAGTATTTT
TRBJ2-7	few	TRBD2	TRBV28	CASIASGIFPYEQYF	TGTGCCAGCATAGCTAGCGGGATTTTCCCCTACGAGCAGTACTTC
TRBJ2-7	.	TRBD1	TRBV29-1	CSVPGQGVEQYF	TGCAGCGTCCCGGGACAGGGGGTCGAGCAGTACTTC
TRBJ1-4	.	.	TRBV3-1	CASSQASVGAKKLFF	TGTGCCAGCAGCCAAGCCTCGGTGGGTGCGAAGAAACTGTTTTTT
TRBJ2-5	.	TRBD2	TRBV20-1	CSAPGLGVVETQYF	TGCAGTGCTCCTGGACTAGGCGTGGTAGAGACCCAGTACTTC
TRBJ2-6	.	TRBD1	TRBV4-1	CASSQNGDRVAIAGANVLTF	TGCGCCAGCAGCCAAAATGGGGACAGGGTAGCAATAGCTGGGGCCAACGTCCTGACTTTC
TRBJ1-2	few	.	TRBV7-9	CASSLDQYGYTF	TGTGCCAGCAGCTTAGATCAGTATGGCTACACCTTC
TRBJ2-7	.	.	TRBV30	CAWSGLDYFAQYF	TGTGCCTGGAGTGGGTTGGACTACTTCGCGCAGTACTTC
TRBJ1-2	few	.	TRBV3-1	CACGPAGHDYGYTF	TGTGCCTGCGGCCCGGCGGGACACGACTATGGCTACACCTTC
TRBJ1-4	.	TRBD1	TRBV6-2/TRBV6-3	CASRPQGDTTNEKLFF	TGTGCCAGCAGACCCCAGGGGGACACAACTAATGAAAAACTGTTTTTT
TRBJ1-2	.	.	TRBV6-6	CASSPAIGHGYTF	TGTGCCAGCAGCCCCGCTATTGGCCATGGCTACACCTTC
TRBJ1-2	few	TRBD1	TRBV11-2	CASSPRTGGGYGYTF	TGTGCCAGCAGCCCCCGGACAGGAGGAGGCTATGGCTACACCTTC
TRBJ2-5	.	.	TRBV3-1	CASSQLKTRGGETQYF	TGTGCCAGCAGCCAACTCAAGACTAGGGGAGGAGAGACCCAGTACTTC
TRBJ1-2	few	.	TRBV20-1	CSARPGTVNYGYTF	TGCAGTGCTAGACCTGGGACCGTAAACTATGGCTACACCTTC
TRBJ2-1	.	.	TRBV12-3/TRBV12-4	CASSMLTGLRNNEQFF	TGTGCCAGCAGTATGCTTACAGGGTTAAGAAACAATGAGCAGTTCTTC
TRBJ2-1	.	.	TRBV10-2	CASSEILAGSSYNEQFF	TGCGCCAGCAGTGAGATCTTGGCGGGGAGCTCCTACAATGAGCAGTTCTTC
TRBJ1-3	few	.	TRBV7-6	CASQDGNTIYF	TGTGCCAGTCAAGATGGAAACACCATATATTTT
TRBJ2-1	many	.	TRBV11-2	CASSPPGPYNEQFF	TGTGCCAGCAGTCCCCCCGGACCATACAATGAGCAGTTCTTC
TRBJ2-3	many	.	TRBV25-1	CASSEWGGRISTDTQYF	TGTGCCAGCAGTGAATGGGGAGGACGAATTAGCACAGATACGCAGTATTTT
TRBJ2-7	.	.	TRBV14	CASSQEWGSYEQYF	TGTGCCAGCAGCCAAGAATGGGGCTCGTACGAGCAGTACTTC
TRBJ1-1	.	TRBD1	TRBV5-1	CASSWGQGSGTEAFF	TGCGCCAGCAGCTGGGGACAGGGGTCGGGCACTGAAGCTTTCTTT
TRBJ2-3	many	.	TRBV5-1	CASSLDFGADTQYF	TGCGCCAGCAGCTTGGACTTCGGTGCAGATACGCAGTATTTT
TRBJ2-1	.	.	TRBV25-1	CAGSGWNEQFF	TGTGCCGGCAGTGGGTGGAATGAGCAGTTCTTC
TRBJ1-2	.	.	TRBV30	CAQLPRGDRGYTF	TGTGCCCAACTACCTAGGGGCGATCGGGGCTACACCTTC
TRBJ2-3	.	TRBD2	TRBV12-3/TRBV12-4	CASREPGLRTQYF	TGTGCCAGCAGAGAACCGGGACTACGAACGCAGTATTTT
TRBJ1-6	.	.	TRBV12-3/TRBV12-4	CASSTVANSALHF	TGTGCCAGCAGCACAGTAGCTAATTCGGCCCTCCACTTT
TRBJ2-3	.	TRBD2	TRBV5-6	CASSLAPAGGVTQYF	TGTGCCAGCAGCTTGGCCCCAGCGGGGGGGGTTACGCAGTATTTT
TRBJ1-2	few	.	TRBV6-2/TRBV6-3	CASSILPRRDTVKSRTF	TGTGCCAGCAGTATACTTCCCCGCCGGGACACCGTTAAGAGTCGGACCTTC
TRBJ1-4	.	.	TRBV15	CATSREQMKGDEKLFF	TGTGCCACCAGCAGGGAACAGATGAAAGGGGATGAAAAACTGTTTTTT
TRBJ2-6	.	.	TRBV19	CAVSGRDSGANVLTF	TGTGCAGTCTCGGGACGGGACTCTGGGGCCAACGTCCTGACTTTC
TRBJ1-4	.	.	TRBV20-1	CSASREGDEKLFF	TGCAGTGCTAGCCGGGAAGGGGATGAAAAACTGTTTTTT
TRBJ1-1	.	.	TRBV12-3/TRBV12-4	CASSLRLGTEAFF	TGTGCCAGCAGTTTAAGGTTGGGCACTGAAGCTTTCTTT
TRBJ1-3	few	.	TRBV4-3	CASSQDSSPLGNTIYF	TGCGCCAGCAGCCAAGATTCATCACCTTTGGGAAACACCATATATTTT
TRBJ1-3	few	.	TRBV12-3/TRBV12-4	CASRSQGISGNTIYF	TGTGCCAGCAGGTCACAGGGAATCTCTGGAAACACCATATATTTT
TRBJ1-5	.	TRBD1	TRBV7-2	CASSPRTGSNQPQHF	TGTGCCAGCAGCCCTAGGACAGGGAGCAATCAGCCCCAGCATTTT
TRBJ2-1	few	.	TRBV4-3	CASSQDLLGGYNEQFF	TGCGCCAGCAGCCAAGATTTACTTGGTGGCTACAATGAGCAGTTCTTC
TRBJ2-1	few	.	TRBV5-6	CASSSLVISYNEQFF	TGTGCCAGCAGCTCCTTAGTTATTAGCTACAATGAGCAGTTCTTC
TRBJ2-5	.	.	TRBV11-2	CASREQVYQETQYF	TGTGCCAGCAGGGAACAGGTGTACCAAGAGACCCAGTACTTC
TRBJ2-7	many	.	TRBV29-1	CSVEKGVEQYF	TGCAGCGTTGAAAAAGGGGTTGAGCAGTACTTC
TRBJ2-4	many	TRBD2	TRBV12-3/TRBV12-4	CASSRAGAQNIQYF	TGTGCCAGCAGTAGAGCGGGAGCCCAAAACATTCAGTACTTC
TRBJ2-3	few	.	TRBV4-3	CASSQERWRPDTQYF	TGCGCCAGCAGCCAAGAGCGTTGGAGACCGGATACGCAGTATTTT
TRBJ2-2	.	.	TRBV2	CASSEKRTDHTGELFF	TGTGCCAGCAGTGAAAAAAGGACGGATCACACCGGGGAGCTGTTTTTT
TRBJ2-2	.	.	TRBV20-1	CSAREKRGRTGELFF	TGCAGTGCTAGAGAGAAAAGGGGGAGGACCGGGGAGCTGTTTTTT
TRBJ1-2	few	.	TRBV18	CASSPTNTGGYTF	TGTGCCAGCTCACCAACGAATACAGGGGGCTACACCTTC
TRBJ2-1	few	.	TRBV6-1	CASSPDWSLGEQFF	TGTGCCAGCAGCCCTGACTGGAGTTTGGGTGAGCAGTTCTTC
TRBJ2-3	few	.	TRBV20-1	CSARGTTDTQYF	TGCAGTGCTAGAGGGACCACAGATACGCAGTATTTT